The 32 T cell receptor beta chains in this list originate from one sample, sequenced in a study of identical twins (dated by TCRdb to the mid-2010s). The library was generated by 5' RACE. The sample was run on an Illumina HiSeq 2000. TCRdb reprocessed the public reads (quality trimming at Q25 with fastp, clone calling with MiXCR) and kept in-frame beta chains. CDR3 protein sequences are deduplicated, and each keeps its most common genes and DNA. For this sample the table gives some 730,000 distinct CDR3 sequences, of which roughly 18% were detected only once. The leading ten clones occupy around 12% of the sample. In addition, the sample was reused for a study of T cells expressing NK-cell markers.

The sample was PBMCs. All receptors come from a young woman in good health.

The chain employs TRBV3-1 and TRBJ2-5; D remains unclear. CDR3 size: 11 residues. V lost 5 bases to trimming and J lost 9 bases, with 10 bases between them. In germline, CDR1 is LGHDT, CDR2 YNNKEL (reference sequence). CDR3 sequence reads: CASSIEWAQYF. CDR3 DNA: TGTGCCAGCAGCATAGAATGGGCCCAGTACTTC.

The chain links TRBV10-3 to TRBJ2-2, with TRBD2 identical over 7 bases. The length of the CDR3 is 14 residues. V was clipped by 7 bases and J by 1 base; unmatched bases: 3. CDR1 and CDR2 from the germline V gene are ENHRY and SYGVKD. This CDR3 is CAITPGGNTGELFF. CDR3 DNA sequence: TGTGCCATCACCCCGGGGGGGAACACCGGGGAGCTGTTTTTT.

In the case of this clonotype: The junction shows a germline mismatch at one end, possibly a read error. The chain joins TRBV7-8 to TRBJ2-3; possibly TRBD2 for D (6 bases). The CDR3 is 19 amino acids. Per germline, CDR1 SGHVS and CDR2 FQNEAQ. The CDR3 loop reads CTSSLPPAGPGMFKDTQYF. The CDR3 DNA reads TGTACCAGCAGTTTACCCCCCGCGGGGCCGGGGATGTTCAAAGATACGCAGTATTTT.

The chain uses TRBV15 and TRBJ1-1, with D unresolved. This CDR3 spans 14 amino acids. Trimming stripped 1 base from V and 5 bases from J, with 11 bases between. Looked up from germline, CDR1 is LNHNV and CDR2 is YYDKDF (reference sequence). DNA for the CDR3: TGTGCCACCAGCAGAGCGAACGGACGTACTGAAGCTTTCTTT. Translated: CATSRANGRTEAFF.

V is TRBV6-5 and J is TRBJ1-2; no firm D call. Germline assignment: CDR1 MNHEY and CDR2 SVGAGI. CDR3 length: 15 amino acids. V was pared by 3 bases and J by 4 bases, with 15 bases between. The CDR3 loop is CASSYWAAELYGYTF. The CDR3 nucleotides are TGTGCCAGCAGTTATTGGGCAGCGGAACTCTATGGCTACACCTTC.

Only a few counts were recorded for this clonotype. The chain combines TRBV12-3 or TRBV12-4 with TRBJ1-6, with 7 bases that match TRBD1. With 6 bases clipped from V and 4 bases from J, the junction kept 3 bases outside the gene matches. The CDR3 sequence is 14 residues long. CDR3 nucleotide sequence: TGTGCCAGCAGCGTGGGACAGTATAATTCACCCCTCCACTTT. It specifies CASSVGQYNSPLHF.

The CDR3 region is CASSHRQGTGPYEQYF. The CDR3 nucleotides read TGTGCCAGCAGCCACCGACAGGGGACTGGGCCCTACGAGCAGTACTTC. The chain has TRBV5-5 and TRBJ2-7; 8 positions match TRBD1. The V segment lost 4 bases and the J segment 2 bases; nucleotides outside the gene matches: 11. The CDR3 length is 16 residues. Germline CDR1 and CDR2: SGHKS and YYEKEE (reference sequence). Supplemented by reference TRBV5-5 and TRBJ2-7, the full variable domain reads DAGVTQSPTHLIKTRGQQVTLRCSPISGHKSVSWYQQVLGQGPQFIFQYYEKEERGRGNFPDRFSARQFPNYSSELNVNALLLGDSALYLCASSHRQGTGPYEQYFGPGTRLTVT.

This clonotype was picked up many times. The chain carries TRBV7-2 and TRBJ1-6; D unclear. The CDR3 sequence is 15 residues long. Trimming stripped 5 bases from V and 2 bases from J, with 10 bases between. Germline V gene data show CDR1 as SGHTA and CDR2 as FQGNSA. CDR3 residues: CASSTSGAYNSPLHF. As DNA, the CDR3 is TGTGCCAGCAGCACGTCCGGGGCCTATAATTCACCCCTCCACTTT. The whole variable domain, filled in from reference TRBV7-2 and TRBJ1-6, reads GAGVSQSPSNKVTEKGKDVELRCDPISGHTALYWYRQSLGQGLEFLIYFQGNSAPDKSGLPSDRFSAERTGGSVSTLTIQRTQQEDSAVYLCASSTSGAYNSPLHFGNGTRLTVT.

V is TRBV6-1 and J is TRBJ1-3; weak D call: TRBD1 (5 bases). Germline V gene sequence: CDR1 MNHNS, CDR2 SASEGT. V was clipped by 7 bases and J by 1 base, with 14 bases between them. The CDR3 loop spans 15 amino acids. The CDR3 loop is CASKRGSDSGNTIYF. DNA of the CDR3: TGTGCCAGCAAGCGGGGGTCAGATTCTGGAAACACCATATATTTT.

The chain couples TRBV19 to TRBJ1-5, with D maybe TRBD1 (6 bases). The CDR3 consists of 12 residues. Trimming pared 8 bases from V and 7 bases from J, leaving 12 bases between. Germline CDR1 is LNHDA and CDR2 is SQIVND (reference sequence). CDR3 loop: CASGGSRQPQHF. CDR3 in DNA: TGTGCCAGTGGGGGCAGTAGGCAGCCCCAGCATTTT.

The chain combines TRBV6-1 with TRBJ2-7, with 7 bases lining up with TRBD2. Germline-derived CDR1 and CDR2 are MNHNS and SASEGT. V gave up 4 bases and J gave up 3 bases; unmatched junction bases: 9. The CDR3 loop spans 15 amino acids. CDR3 nucleotide sequence: TGTGCCAGCAGTGCGCCGGGACTACAACTCTACGAGCAGTACTTC. Translation gives CASSAPGLQLYEQYF.

The CDR3, as DNA: TGTGCCAGCAGCTTAGGAGTGTGGGCAGATACGCAGTATTTT. Translated: CASSLGVWADTQYF. The chain combines TRBV7-8 with TRBJ2-3; D is unclear. Germline CDR1 reads SGHVS; CDR2 reads FQNEAQ. With 1 base removed from V and 4 bases from J, the gap between germline ends came to 9 bases. This CDR3 contains 14 residues.

This clonotype was counted between two and nine times. This chain joins TRBV20-1 and TRBJ2-5; 8 bases are shared with TRBD2. Germline V gene sequence: CDR1 DFQATT, CDR2 SNEGSKA (reference sequence). CDR3 length: 15 amino acids. V gave up 1 base and J gave up 3 bases; unmatched junction bases: 7. The CDR3 DNA follows: TGCAGTGCTAGAGCTGTAGCGGGACAAAAAGAGACCCAGTACTTC. Its protein product is CSARAVAGQKETQYF.

This clonotype has more than one count but fewer than ten. V gene TRBV2 combines with J gene TRBJ2-7; 9 positions match TRBD1. The ends lost 8 bases at V and 4 bases at J; junction bases unmatched: 9. The CDR3 is 14 amino acids. Germline V CDR1 and CDR2: SNHLY, FYNNEI. CDR3 in DNA: TGTGCCAGCTATCTGGGACAGGGTATATACGAGCAGTACTTC. Its translation is CASYLGQGIYEQYF.

This clonotype has only a few counts. The rearrangement uses TRBV6-5 and TRBJ2-2, with 7 bases aligning to TRBD1. The CDR3 consists of 17 residues. Looked up from germline, CDR1 is MNHEY and CDR2 is SVGAGI. Losses at the gene ends were 2 bases for V and 0 bases for J; bases not matched to a gene: 6. The chain's CDR3 is CASSYGLDRANTGELFF. Here the CDR3 DNA reads TGTGCCAGCAGTTACGGACTCGACAGGGCGAACACCGGGGAGCTGTTTTTT.

The chain uses TRBV7-2 and TRBJ2-1; no clear D gene. Trimming stripped 2 bases from V and 5 bases from J, with 10 bases between. CDR1 SGHTA and CDR2 FQGNSA come from the germline V gene. The CDR3 has 14 residues. CDR3 DNA: TGTGCCAGCAGCTTAAGGGCACAAAACAATGAGCAGTTCTTC. Its protein is CASSLRAQNNEQFF.

The V call is TRBV3-1, the J call TRBJ2-7, with a tentative D call TRBD2 (7 bases). The V and J ends lost 4 bases and 6 bases respectively, with 13 bases between them. CDR3 length equals 13 residues. The germline V gene has CDR1 LGHDT and CDR2 YNNKEL (reference sequence). The CDR3 DNA reads as TGTGCCAGCAGCCGAAAAGGGGGGGGCGAGCAGTACTTC. Translated, it gives CASSRKGGGEQYF.

The gene calls are TRBV12-3 or TRBV12-4 and TRBJ2-5; D call uncertain. The CDR3 runs 16 residues. V shed 6 bases and J shed 3 bases, with 20 bases lying between them. This CDR3 reads CASSSPRGYPKETQYF. The DNA for the CDR3 is TGTGCCAGCAGCTCGCCCCGCGGATACCCGAAAGAGACCCAGTACTTC.

The gene calls are TRBV30 and TRBJ1-4; no clear D gene. The CDR3 contains 11 residues. V lost 2 bases to trimming and J lost 7 bases, with 5 bases between them. Germline V gene lookup returns CDR1 GTSNPN and CDR2 SVGIG (reference sequence). CDR3 nucleotides: TGTGCCTGGAGTCGTGGTGAAAAACTGTTTTTT. Its protein product is CAWSRGEKLFF.

This clonotype was seen more than once but under ten times. This rearrangement joins TRBV10-3 to TRBJ2-3, with a possible D match to TRBD2 (6 bases). V lost 10 bases, J lost 4 bases, and 21 bases lay in between. The CDR3 runs 15 residues. Germline values: CDR1 ENHRY, CDR2 SYGVKD. Here the CDR3 reads CATSGGRENSDTQYF. CDR3 sequence (DNA): TGTGCCACCTCCGGGGGTAGGGAAAATTCAGATACGCAGTATTTT.

This clonotype has only a few counts. The chain has TRBV6-5 and TRBJ1-1; possible D gene TRBD1, 6 bases. The V and J ends lost 6 bases and 4 bases respectively, with 12 bases between them. The CDR3 has 13 residues. Germline V gene sequence: CDR1 MNHEY, CDR2 SVGAGI. The CDR3 coding sequence is TGTGCCAGCAGGTTACGGGGGCTCACTGAAGCTTTCTTT. It yields the protein CASRLRGLTEAFF.

V and J are TRBV15 and TRBJ2-7, with 10 bases that match TRBD2. The CDR3 has 16 residues. Unmatched junction bases numbered 3, after V lost 0 bases and J lost 1 base. Germline values: CDR1 LNHNV, CDR2 YYDKDF (reference sequence). The CDR3 sequence is CATSRDWTSGSYEQYF. CDR3 coding DNA: TGTGCCACCAGCAGAGATTGGACTAGCGGTTCCTACGAGCAGTACTTC.

This clonotype has only a few counts. This chain connects TRBV9 to TRBJ2-1, with D tentatively TRBD2 (6 bases). The V gene's germline CDR1 is SGDLS and CDR2 YYNGEE. The CDR3 contains 11 residues. The germline V and J ends were trimmed by 5 bases and 10 bases, with 10 bases remaining between them. In DNA form, the CDR3 reads TGTGCCAGCAGAGCGGGCGGAGAGCAGTTCTTC. Protein sequence: CASRAGGEQFF.

The chain is built from TRBV7-9 and TRBJ2-7; D remains unclear. The CDR3 is made up of 16 amino acids. Germline loops: CDR1 SEHNR, CDR2 FQNEAQ (reference sequence). Between the trimmed V and J ends, which lost 4 bases and 3 bases, there was a span of 19 bases. The CDR3 loop is CASSSLISRAGYEQYF. In DNA, the CDR3 is TGTGCCAGCAGCTCATTAATAAGTCGGGCCGGCTACGAGCAGTACTTC.

The chain uses TRBV5-5 and TRBJ2-1, with TRBD2 identical over 7 bases. Germline V CDR1 and CDR2: SGHKS, YYEKEE (reference sequence). The CDR3 is 14 amino acids. J was trimmed by 7 bases and V by 1 base; bases with no gene match: 5. The CDR3 is CASSLLREQNEQFF. In DNA, the CDR3 is TGTGCCAGCAGCTTGTTGCGGGAGCAGAATGAGCAGTTCTTC.

The chain recombines TRBV10-2 with TRBJ1-1; weak D call: TRBD1 (5 bases). The CDR3 contains 14 residues. Trimming stripped 5 bases from V and 3 bases from J, with 13 bases between. The germline CDR1 and CDR2 sequences are WSHSY and SAAADI. CDR3 DNA: TGCGCCAGCAGTCGGACTGGACAAGACACTGAAGCTTTCTTT. It encodes CASSRTGQDTEAFF.

In its sample, this clonotype was seen a few times. This chain links TRBV20-1 with TRBJ2-1; TRBD2 agrees at 12 bases. The CDR3 spans 15 residues. CDR1 and CDR2 from the germline V gene are DFQATT and SNEGSKA (reference sequence). With V trimmed by 2 bases and J by 8 bases, 7 bases remained unmatched. In DNA form, the CDR3 reads TGCAGTGCTAGACGAACTAGCGGGAGGTTTTATGAGCAGTTCTTC. Amino acid sequence: CSARRTSGRFYEQFF.

The chain is built from TRBV3-1 and TRBJ2-3; weak D call: TRBD2 (6 bases). The CDR3 spans 16 residues. Germline V gene lookup returns CDR1 LGHDT and CDR2 YNNKEL (reference sequence). V was trimmed by 0 bases and J by 2 bases, leaving 12 bases between them. Here the CDR3 reads CASSQEGRDPTDTQYF. CDR3 nucleotides: TGTGCCAGCAGCCAAGAAGGGCGGGACCCCACAGATACGCAGTATTTT.

This clonotype was recorded a few times. The chain uses TRBV29-1 and TRBJ2-1, with 7 nucleotides matching TRBD2. The CDR3 is made up of 11 amino acids. CDR1 is SQVTM, CDR2 ANQGSEA, per germline. V shed 4 bases, J shed 10 bases, and the junction held 4 bases outside the gene matches. The CDR3 DNA sequence: TGCAGCGTTGTACTAGCGAAGGAGCAGTTCTTC. It codes for CSVVLAKEQFF.

This clonotype came up a few times. The chain links TRBV20-1 to TRBJ2-1; 11 nucleotides align to TRBD2. The CDR3 totals 15 residues. The J segment lost 3 bases and the V segment lost 5 bases, leaving 6 bases of the junction unmatched. From germline, CDR1 is DFQATT and CDR2 SNEGSKA (reference sequence). The CDR3 reads CSASLTSGVYNEQFF. CDR3 in DNA: TGCAGTGCTTCACTGACTAGCGGGGTCTACAATGAGCAGTTCTTC.

The chain is built from TRBV20-1 and TRBJ2-7; no reliable D call. The CDR3 runs 13 residues. The V end lost 1 base, the J end lost 6 bases, and 13 bases lay between the germline ends. Germline-derived CDR1 and CDR2 are DFQATT and SNEGSKA (reference sequence). The CDR3 is CSARGGGFAEQYF. The CDR3 DNA reads TGCAGTGCTAGAGGGGGTGGGTTCGCCGAGCAGTACTTC.

The chain is built from TRBV6-5 and TRBJ2-3; possibly TRBD2 for D (7 bases). In germline, CDR1 is MNHEY, CDR2 SVGAGI. The CDR3 is 12 residues long. V lost 6 bases and J 6 bases, leaving 10 bases between the germline ends. In DNA, the CDR3 is TGTGCCAGCAGGGGAGGGGGTGATACGCAGTATTTT. Translated, it gives CASRGGGDTQYF.